The 4 T cell receptor beta chains presented below share a single source sample, sequenced in a study of blood T cell repertoires in COVID-19. Data came from immunoSEQ multiplex PCR; TCRdb stores just in-frame clones and leaves some out. The sample contains tens of thousands of clones, 80% to 90% of which appear only once. Sequenced sample: peripheral blood. The origin of the receptors is a man aged 70-80 years with active or convalescent COVID-19.

The V gene is TRBV3-1 (or the pseudogene TRBV3-2), the J gene TRBJ1-1, with a tentative D call TRBD1 (6 bases). The CDR3 has 15 amino acids. CDR1 is LGHDT, CDR2 YNNKEL, per germline (reference sequence). The V gene lost 6 bases and the J gene lost 5 bases, with 19 bases spanning the gap. CDR3 nucleotides: TGTGCCAGCAGGGCGGGGGGCGCACGGAGTACTGAAGCTTTCTTT. It translates to CASRAGGARSTEAFF.

This chain connects TRBV10-3 to TRBJ2-5; 8 bases align to TRBD2. Germline CDR1 is ENHRY and CDR2 is SYGVKD. Trimming cost V 4 bases and J 6 bases; bases outside gene matches: 7. This CDR3 is built from 14 residues. CDR3 region: CAISAGTRGQTQYF. The CDR3 DNA is TGTGCCATCAGTGCGGGGACTAGAGGGCAGACCCAGTACTTC.

In DNA, the CDR3 is TGTGCCAGCAGTGAACCCCGGGGGAGGATCGTCCCTGAAGCTTTCTTT. As protein: CASSEPRGRIVPEAFF. The chain combines TRBV28 with TRBJ1-1, with D possibly matching TRBD1 (5 bases). The length of the CDR3 is 16 residues. The V and J ends lost 5 bases and 6 bases respectively, with 22 bases between them. From germline, CDR1 is MDHEN and CDR2 SYDVKM.

This chain links TRBV29-1 with TRBJ1-1; perhaps TRBD1 as D (6 bases). Trimming removed 5 bases from V and 11 bases from J, with 18 bases in between. This CDR3 has 12 amino acids. Germline assignment: CDR1 SQVTM and CDR2 ANQGSEA. CDR3: CSVTSDRQAAFF. CDR3 DNA sequence: TGCAGCGTTACCTCGGACAGACAGGCGGCTTTCTTT.